This TCR beta chain was retrieved from a study of T cell changes during pregnancy in multiple sclerosis. This CDR3 contains 15 residues. Trimming took 3 bases from V and 1 from J, leaving 12 bases between them. Germline V CDR1 and CDR2: LNHDA, SQIVND (reference sequence). Using immunoSEQ multiplex PCR, the repertoire was profiled, and TCRdb retains in-frame clones only, with some absent. The table lists more than 40,000 clones, 85% to 95% of them singletons. The sequence came from a female donor with multiple sclerosis, enrolled in a pregnancy study. The starting material was CD8+ T cells from peripheral blood mononuclear cells, obtained in the first trimester of pregnancy. The gene calls are TRBV19 and TRBJ1-2; D is possibly TRBD1 (6 bases). The CDR3 here is CASSIRAGDNYGYTF. In nucleotides, the CDR3 is TGTGCCAGTAGTATTCGCGCAGGGGATAACTATGGCTACACCTTC.